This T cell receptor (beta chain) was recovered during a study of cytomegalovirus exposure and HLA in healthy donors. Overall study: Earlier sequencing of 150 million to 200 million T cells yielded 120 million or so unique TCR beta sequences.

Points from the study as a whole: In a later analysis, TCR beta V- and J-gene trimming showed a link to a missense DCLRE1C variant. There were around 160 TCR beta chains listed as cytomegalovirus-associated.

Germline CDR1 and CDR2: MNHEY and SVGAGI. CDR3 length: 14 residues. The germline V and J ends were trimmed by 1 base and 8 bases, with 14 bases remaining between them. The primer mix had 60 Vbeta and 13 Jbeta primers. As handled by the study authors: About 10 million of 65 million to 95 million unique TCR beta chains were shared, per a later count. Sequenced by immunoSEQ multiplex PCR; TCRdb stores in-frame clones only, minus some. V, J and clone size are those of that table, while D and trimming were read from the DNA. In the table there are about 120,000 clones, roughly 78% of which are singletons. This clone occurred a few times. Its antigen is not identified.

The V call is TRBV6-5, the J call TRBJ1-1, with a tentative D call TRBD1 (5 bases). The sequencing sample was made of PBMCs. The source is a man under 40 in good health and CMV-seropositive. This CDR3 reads CASSYFTTRGEAFF. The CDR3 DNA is TGTGCCAGCAGTTACTTTACCACGCGGGGGGAAGCTTTCTTT.